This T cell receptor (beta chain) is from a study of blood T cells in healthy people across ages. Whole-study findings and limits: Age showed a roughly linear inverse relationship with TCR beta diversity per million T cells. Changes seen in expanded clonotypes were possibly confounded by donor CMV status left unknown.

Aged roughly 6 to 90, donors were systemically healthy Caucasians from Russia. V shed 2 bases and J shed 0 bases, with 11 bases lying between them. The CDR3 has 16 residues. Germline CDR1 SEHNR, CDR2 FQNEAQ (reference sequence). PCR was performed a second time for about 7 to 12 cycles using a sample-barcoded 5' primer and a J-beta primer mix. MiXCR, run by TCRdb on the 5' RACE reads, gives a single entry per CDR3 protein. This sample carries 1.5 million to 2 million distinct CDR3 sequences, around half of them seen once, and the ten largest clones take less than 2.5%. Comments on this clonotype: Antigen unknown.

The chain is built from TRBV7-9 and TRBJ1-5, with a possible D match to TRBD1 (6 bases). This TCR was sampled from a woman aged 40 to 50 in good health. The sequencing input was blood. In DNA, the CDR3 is TGTGCCAGCAGCTTAACGACAGGCGATAGCAATCAGCCCCAGCATTTT. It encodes CASSLTTGDSNQPQHF. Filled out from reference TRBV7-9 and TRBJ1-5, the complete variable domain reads DTGVSQNPRHKITKRGQNVTFRCDPISEHNRLYWYRQTLGQGPEFLTYFQNEAQLEKSRLLSDRFSAERPKGSFSTLEIQRTEQGDSAMYLCASSLTTGDSNQPQHFGDGTRLSIL.